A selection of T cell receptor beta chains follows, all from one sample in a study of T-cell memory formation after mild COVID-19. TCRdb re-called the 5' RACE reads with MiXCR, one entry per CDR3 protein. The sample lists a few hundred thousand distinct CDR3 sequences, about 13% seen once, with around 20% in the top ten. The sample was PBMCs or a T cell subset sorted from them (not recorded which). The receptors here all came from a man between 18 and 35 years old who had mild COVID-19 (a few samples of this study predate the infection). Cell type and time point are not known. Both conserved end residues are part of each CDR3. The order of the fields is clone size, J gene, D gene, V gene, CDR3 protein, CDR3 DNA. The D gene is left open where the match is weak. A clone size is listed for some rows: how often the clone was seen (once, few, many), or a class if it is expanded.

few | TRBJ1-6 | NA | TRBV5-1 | CASSLAEANSPLHF | TGCGCCAGCAGCTTGGCCGAGGCTAATTCACCCCTCCACTTT
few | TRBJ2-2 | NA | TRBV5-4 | CASSLGGGTLGGVFF | TGTGCCAGCAGCTTGGGAGGAGGCACTCTCGGAGGGGTGTTTTTT
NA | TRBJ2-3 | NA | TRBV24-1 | CATSTRRSTDTQYF | TGTGCCACGTCTACTAGGCGTAGCACAGATACGCAGTATTTT
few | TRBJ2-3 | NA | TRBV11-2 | CASSLRGGGSSTDTQYF | TGTGCCAGCAGCCTAAGAGGAGGGGGGTCAAGCACAGATACGCAGTATTTT
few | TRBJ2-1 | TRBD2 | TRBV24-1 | CATSEAGSLDEQFF | TGTGCCACCAGTGAAGCGGGGAGTTTGGATGAGCAGTTCTTC
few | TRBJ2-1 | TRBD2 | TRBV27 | CASTREGGEQFF | TGTGCCAGCACCCGGGAGGGCGGTGAGCAGTTCTTC
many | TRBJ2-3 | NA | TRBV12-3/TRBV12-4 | CASLEADTQYF | TGTGCCAGTTTAGAAGCAGATACGCAGTATTTT
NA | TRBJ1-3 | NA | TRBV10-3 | CAISESMGSASGNTIYF | TGTGCCATCAGTGAGTCGATGGGCAGTGCCTCTGGAAACACCATATATTTT
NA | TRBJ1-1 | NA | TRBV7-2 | CASSSARGVGSFF | TGTGCCAGCAGCTCAGCGCGGGGGGTTGGGTCCTTCTTT
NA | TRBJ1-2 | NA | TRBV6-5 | CASSSSDVPMYFTF | TGTGCCAGCAGTTCCTCAGACGTTCCTATGTATTTCACCTTC
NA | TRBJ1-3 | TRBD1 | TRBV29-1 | CSAGTGGNTIYF | TGCAGCGCAGGGACAGGGGGAAACACCATATATTTT
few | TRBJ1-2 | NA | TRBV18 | CASSPPGRDGYTF | TGTGCCAGCTCACCACCTGGTCGGGATGGCTACACCTTC
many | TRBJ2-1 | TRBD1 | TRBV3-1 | CASSFDRVEQFF | TGTGCCAGCAGTTTCGACAGGGTCGAGCAGTTCTTC
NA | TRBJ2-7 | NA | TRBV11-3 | CASSKAVQREQYF | TGTGCCAGCAGTAAGGCTGTCCAGAGGGAGCAGTACTTC
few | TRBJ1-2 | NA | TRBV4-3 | CASSQGSWRGRNYGYTF | TGCGCCAGCAGCCAAGGAAGTTGGAGGGGTCGTAACTATGGCTACACCTTC
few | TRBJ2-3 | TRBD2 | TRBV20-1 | CSARLAGPNTQYF | TGCAGTGCTAGGCTAGCGGGGCCTAATACGCAGTATTTT
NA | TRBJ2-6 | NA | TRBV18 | CASSPGLGAGANVLTF | TGTGCCAGCTCACCAGGTTTAGGGGCTGGGGCCAACGTCCTGACTTTC
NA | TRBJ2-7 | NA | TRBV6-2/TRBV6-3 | CASSGATEQYF | TGTGCCAGCAGTGGGGCCACCGAGCAGTACTTC
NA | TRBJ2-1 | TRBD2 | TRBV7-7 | CASSSSLAGGSYNEQFF | TGTGCTAGCAGCTCGAGTCTAGCGGGGGGCTCCTACAATGAGCAGTTCTTC
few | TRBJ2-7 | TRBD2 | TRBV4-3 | CASSQEWRGASYEQYF | TGCGCCAGCAGCCAAGAGTGGCGGGGGGCCTCCTACGAGCAGTACTTC
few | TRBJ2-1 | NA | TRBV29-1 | CSAEQGSYNEQFF | TGCAGCGCAGAACAGGGCAGCTACAATGAGCAGTTCTTC
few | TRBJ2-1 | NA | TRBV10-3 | CAISEVAGSYNEQFF | TGTGCCATCAGTGAGGTTGCAGGTTCCTACAATGAGCAGTTCTTC
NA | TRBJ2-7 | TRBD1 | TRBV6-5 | CARRRDRGYEQYF | TGTGCCAGAAGGCGGGACAGGGGCTACGAGCAGTACTTC
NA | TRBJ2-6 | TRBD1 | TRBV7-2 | CASSSYRGTGANVLTF | TGTGCCAGCAGCTCCTACAGGGGGACTGGGGCCAACGTCCTGACTTTC
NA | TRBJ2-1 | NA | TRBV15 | CATSTRVNEQFF | TGTGCCACCAGCACCCGGGTAAATGAGCAGTTCTTC
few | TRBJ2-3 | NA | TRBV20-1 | CSASLPQGGPADTQYF | TGCAGTGCTAGTCTCCCCCAAGGGGGGCCGGCAGATACGCAGTATTTT
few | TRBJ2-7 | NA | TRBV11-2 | CASSSQDYEQYF | TGTGCCAGCAGCTCACAGGACTACGAGCAGTACTTC
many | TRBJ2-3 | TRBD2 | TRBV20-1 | CSADGTSGALSTDTQYF | TGCAGTGCTGACGGGACTAGCGGGGCATTGAGCACAGATACGCAGTATTTT
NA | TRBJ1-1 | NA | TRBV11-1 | CASSPAGGIPTEAFF | TGTGCCAGCAGCCCGGCGGGGGGAATCCCCACTGAAGCTTTCTTT
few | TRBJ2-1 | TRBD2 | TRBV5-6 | CASTRGGRNTNEQFF | TGTGCCAGCACCCGGGGGGGCAGGAACACCAATGAGCAGTTCTTC
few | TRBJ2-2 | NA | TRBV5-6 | CASSLYRTFNTGELFF | TGTGCCAGCAGCTTGTACCGGACATTCAACACCGGGGAGCTGTTTTTT
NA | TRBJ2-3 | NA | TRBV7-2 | CASSLASMDTQYF | TGTGCCAGCAGCTTAGCGAGTATGGATACGCAGTATTTT
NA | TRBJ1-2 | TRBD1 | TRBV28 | CASRGQGAGGYTF | TGTGCCAGCAGGGGACAGGGGGCTGGCGGCTACACCTTC
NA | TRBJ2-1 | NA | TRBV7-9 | CASSPRGMPTYNEQFF | TGTGCCAGCAGCCCTAGAGGCATGCCGACCTACAATGAGCAGTTCTTC
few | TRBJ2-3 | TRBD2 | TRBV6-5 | CASSTRLAGEDTQYF | TGTGCCAGCAGTACCAGACTAGCGGGGGAAGATACGCAGTATTTT
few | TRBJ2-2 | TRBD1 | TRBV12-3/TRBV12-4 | CASSVGTGLLWELFF | TGTGCCAGCAGCGTGGGGACAGGATTGTTGTGGGAGCTGTTTTTT
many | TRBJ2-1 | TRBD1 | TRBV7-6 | CASSSTGGNEQFF | TGTGCCAGCAGCTCTACAGGGGGCAATGAGCAGTTCTTC
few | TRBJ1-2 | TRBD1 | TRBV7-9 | CASSGPGQGAGYGYTF | TGTGCCAGCAGCGGACCGGGACAGGGGGCGGGTTATGGCTACACCTTC
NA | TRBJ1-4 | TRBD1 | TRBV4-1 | CASSQATGGPNEKLFF | TGCGCCAGCAGCCAAGCGACAGGGGGCCCTAATGAAAAACTGTTTTTT
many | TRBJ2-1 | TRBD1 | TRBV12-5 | CASGFGTGVFEQFF | TGTGCTAGTGGTTTCGGGACAGGAGTCTTTGAGCAGTTCTTC